The subject of this entry is one T cell receptor (beta chain). These data are taken from a study of control samples from healthy donors and cancer patients. V lost 1 base, J lost 5 bases, and 1 base stayed unmatched. This CDR3 spans 14 amino acids. Germline V lookup: CDR1 SNHLY, CDR2 FYNNEI. The repertoire was sequenced with immunoSEQ multiplex PCR; TCRdb's copy has only in-frame clones and lacks some. The table lists over 100,000 clones, approximately 88% of them singletons, with around 3.5% in the top ten. The sequence was obtained from a man in his forties in good health. The sequenced sample consisted of blood. J is TRBJ2-5 and V is TRBV2; 10 bases agree with TRBD2. The CDR3: CASSEVLAGETQYF. The CDR3 DNA is TGTGCCAGCAGTGAAGTACTAGCGGGGGAGACCCAGTACTTC.